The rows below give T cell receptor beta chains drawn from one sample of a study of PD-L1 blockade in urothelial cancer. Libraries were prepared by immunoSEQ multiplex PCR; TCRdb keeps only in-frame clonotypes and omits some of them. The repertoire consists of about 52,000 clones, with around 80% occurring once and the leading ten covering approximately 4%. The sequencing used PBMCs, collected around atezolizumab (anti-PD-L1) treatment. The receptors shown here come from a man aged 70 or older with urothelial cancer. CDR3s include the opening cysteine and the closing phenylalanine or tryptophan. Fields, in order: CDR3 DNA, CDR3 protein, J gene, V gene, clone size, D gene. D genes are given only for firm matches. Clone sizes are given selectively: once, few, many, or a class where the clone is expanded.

CDR3 DNA: TGTGCCAGCAGTGAACCCTTCTATGGCTACACCTTC
CDR3 protein: CASSEPFYGYTF
J gene: TRBJ1-2
V gene: TRBV25-1
clone size: NA
D gene: NA

CDR3 DNA: TGTGCCAGTGGGGTCCCGGAATACAGGAAAATCAGCCCCCAGCATTTT
CDR3 protein: CASGVPEYRKISPQHF
J gene: TRBJ1-5
V gene: TRBV19
clone size: NA
D gene: NA

CDR3 DNA: TGTGCCAGCTCACCAATTGACAGGTCAACCTACGAGCAGTACTTC
CDR3 protein: CASSPIDRSTYEQYF
J gene: TRBJ2-7
V gene: TRBV18
clone size: NA
D gene: NA

CDR3 DNA: TGTGCCAGCAGCTTAGAACAGGGGTCCTACGAGCAGTACTTC
CDR3 protein: CASSLEQGSYEQYF
J gene: TRBJ2-7
V gene: TRBV7-6
clone size: NA
D gene: TRBD1

CDR3 DNA: TGTGCCAGTAGCCCGACTAGCGGGGGGGCTCGTGAGCAGTTCTTC
CDR3 protein: CASSPTSGGAREQFF
J gene: TRBJ2-1
V gene: TRBV19
clone size: NA
D gene: TRBD2

CDR3 DNA: TGCGCCAGCAGCGGACTTTACAGGGGATCTGGGGCCAACGTCCTGACTTTC
CDR3 protein: CASSGLYRGSGANVLTF
J gene: TRBJ2-6
V gene: TRBV10-2
clone size: NA
D gene: TRBD1

CDR3 DNA: TGTGCCAGCAGTAAGACAGCGAACTATGGCTACACCTTC
CDR3 protein: CASSKTANYGYTF
J gene: TRBJ1-2
V gene: TRBV6-5
clone size: once
D gene: NA

CDR3 DNA: TGTGCCAGCAGCGTAGATGGTAGCGGGGGTGAAGAGACCCAGTACTTC
CDR3 protein: CASSVDGSGGEETQYF
J gene: TRBJ2-5
V gene: TRBV9
clone size: NA
D gene: TRBD2

CDR3 DNA: TGTGCCAGCAGTTGGACAGGGGGTTTCGTCGGGAGGTTCTACGAGCAGTACTTC
CDR3 protein: CASSWTGGFVGRFYEQYF
J gene: TRBJ2-7
V gene: TRBV28
clone size: once
D gene: TRBD1

CDR3 DNA: TGCGCCAGCAGCTTGGCCGACCCTGGGGCAGAGACCCAGTACTTC
CDR3 protein: CASSLADPGAETQYF
J gene: TRBJ2-5
V gene: TRBV5-1
clone size: NA
D gene: NA

CDR3 DNA: TGTGCCAGCAGGCGCCAAGGAGGAGATACGCAGTATTTT
CDR3 protein: CASRRQGGDTQYF
J gene: TRBJ2-3
V gene: TRBV28
clone size: NA
D gene: NA

CDR3 DNA: TGTGCCAGCAGGGGACTAGGAGCATCCTACGAGCAGTACTTC
CDR3 protein: CASRGLGASYEQYF
J gene: TRBJ2-7
V gene: TRBV6-5
clone size: once
D gene: TRBD2

CDR3 DNA: TGCAGCGCCCTCCCTCCAGGGTACCAAGAGACCCAGTACTTC
CDR3 protein: CSALPPGYQETQYF
J gene: TRBJ2-5
V gene: TRBV29-1
clone size: NA
D gene: NA

CDR3 DNA: TGCGCCAGCAGCCAAGGGCTAGCGGGGGAAACAGATACGCAGTATTTT
CDR3 protein: CASSQGLAGETDTQYF
J gene: TRBJ2-3
V gene: TRBV4-1
clone size: NA
D gene: TRBD2

CDR3 DNA: TGTGCCAGCAGCTTAGCGGGGGACAGCCAGCCCCAGCATTTT
CDR3 protein: CASSLAGDSQPQHF
J gene: TRBJ1-5
V gene: TRBV7-6
clone size: few
D gene: TRBD1

CDR3 DNA: TGTGCCAGCAGCTTCCGGACAGGGTTCTCAGATACGCAGTATTTT
CDR3 protein: CASSFRTGFSDTQYF
J gene: TRBJ2-3
V gene: TRBV5-4
clone size: NA
D gene: TRBD1

CDR3 DNA: TGTGCCAGCAGTTCCGCAGGGGTTGGGGCCAACGTCCTGACTTTC
CDR3 protein: CASSSAGVGANVLTF
J gene: TRBJ2-6
V gene: TRBV11-2
clone size: NA
D gene: NA

CDR3 DNA: TGTGCCAGCAGCTCTAGAGGGCATAATGAAAAACTGTTTTTT
CDR3 protein: CASSSRGHNEKLFF
J gene: TRBJ1-4
V gene: TRBV5-6
clone size: NA
D gene: NA

CDR3 DNA: TGTGCCAGCTCACGTGCGATGGGGGGGCCCACAGATACGCAGTATTTT
CDR3 protein: CASSRAMGGPTDTQYF
J gene: TRBJ2-3
V gene: TRBV18
clone size: NA
D gene: NA

CDR3 DNA: TGTGCCAGCAGCTTGAATCAGGGGGCGCGATGGAACTATGGCTACACCTTC
CDR3 protein: CASSLNQGARWNYGYTF
J gene: TRBJ1-2
V gene: TRBV5-4
clone size: NA
D gene: TRBD1

CDR3 DNA: TGCGCCAGCAGCCAAACAAATGAAAAACTGTTTTTT
CDR3 protein: CASSQTNEKLFF
J gene: TRBJ1-4
V gene: TRBV4-3
clone size: NA
D gene: NA

CDR3 DNA: TGCGCCAGCAGTCCCCAACAGGGCCCTCGGAGCACTGAAGCTTTCTTT
CDR3 protein: CASSPQQGPRSTEAFF
J gene: TRBJ1-1
V gene: TRBV23-1
clone size: NA
D gene: NA

CDR3 DNA: TGTGCCTGGACTAGCGGTAACACAGATACGCAGTATTTT
CDR3 protein: CAWTSGNTDTQYF
J gene: TRBJ2-3
V gene: TRBV30
clone size: NA
D gene: TRBD2

CDR3 DNA: TGTGCCAGCAGCTCAACAGGGGTGCGGGGCTACACCTTC
CDR3 protein: CASSSTGVRGYTF
J gene: TRBJ1-2
V gene: TRBV7-2
clone size: NA
D gene: TRBD1

CDR3 DNA: TGTGCCAGCAGCTTTAGCGGGGGGGCGGCTGAGACCCAGTACTTC
CDR3 protein: CASSFSGGAAETQYF
J gene: TRBJ2-5
V gene: TRBV9
clone size: NA
D gene: TRBD2

CDR3 DNA: TGTGCCAGCAGCTCGTCGGGACAGGGGTCCTACGAGCAGTACTTC
CDR3 protein: CASSSSGQGSYEQYF
J gene: TRBJ2-7
V gene: TRBV13
clone size: medium-sized
D gene: TRBD1

CDR3 DNA: TGCAGCGTTGGGGGGTCCACTAGCGGAGGCTCCTACAATGAGCAGTTCTTC
CDR3 protein: CSVGGSTSGGSYNEQFF
J gene: TRBJ2-1
V gene: TRBV29-1
clone size: NA
D gene: TRBD2

CDR3 DNA: TGTGCCAGTAGTCCCCGAGCCCTCGATACGCAGTATTTT
CDR3 protein: CASSPRALDTQYF
J gene: TRBJ2-3
V gene: TRBV19
clone size: NA
D gene: NA

CDR3 DNA: TGTGCCAGCACCCTAAGGGGCTCTGGGGCCAACGTCCTGACTTTC
CDR3 protein: CASTLRGSGANVLTF
J gene: TRBJ2-6
V gene: TRBV6-1
clone size: NA
D gene: NA

CDR3 DNA: TGTGCCAGCAGCCGATTCCCTAGCGGGGGGTGGAGAGAGACCCAGTACTTC
CDR3 protein: CASSRFPSGGWRETQYF
J gene: TRBJ2-5
V gene: TRBV5-4
clone size: NA
D gene: TRBD2

CDR3 DNA: TGTGCCAGTAGTACATGGGGGACTATGAACACTGAAGCTTTCTTT
CDR3 protein: CASSTWGTMNTEAFF
J gene: TRBJ1-1
V gene: TRBV19
clone size: NA
D gene: NA

CDR3 DNA: TGTGCCAGCATCCTAGCGGGAGCGAACACCGGGGAGCTGTTTTTT
CDR3 protein: CASILAGANTGELFF
J gene: TRBJ2-2
V gene: TRBV6-6
clone size: NA
D gene: TRBD2